The 28 T cell receptor beta chains in this list originate from one sample, sequenced in a study of human T cells and chemical hapten exposure. TCRdb called the RACE reads again in MiXCR, with one record for every CDR3 protein. Among about 380,000 distinct CDR3 sequences listed, nearly 5% were seen once. Time point of the sample: patch test 1, 2 weeks after DPC sensitization. Treatment indicated: therapeutic diphenylcyclopropenone sensitization with weekly scalp DPC. The input for sequencing was whole blood, taken in connection with sensitization to the hapten diphenylcyclopropenone (DPC). The receptor set was obtained from a woman aged 50 to 65 with alopecia areata. Some clones in this sample may be carry-over from other donors' samples.

This clonotype was seen many times. The genes are TRBV2 and TRBJ1-5; 8 bases match TRBD1. The CDR3 is made up of 13 amino acids. J lost 6 bases, V lost 6 bases, and 4 bases had no gene match. CDR1 and CDR2 (germline): SNHLY, FYNNEI. As DNA, the CDR3 is TGTGCCAGCAGGACAGGGGTTGGTCAGCCCCAGCATTTT. Its protein product is CASRTGVGQPQHF. Full variable domain (missing parts from reference TRBV2 and TRBJ1-5): EPEVTQTPSHQVTQMGQEVILRCVPISNHLYFYWYRQILGQKVEFLVSFYNNEISEKSEIFDDQFSVERPDGSNFTLKIRSTKLEDSAMYFCASRTGVGQPQHFGDGTRLSIL.

This clonotype was counted between two and nine times. The chain couples TRBV4-1 to TRBJ2-5; D is ambiguous. The germline V gene has CDR1 MGHRA and CDR2 YSYEKL. The CDR3 is 14 amino acids. The ends were cut back, 4 bases at V and 4 bases at J, with 13 bases in the middle. Written as DNA, the CDR3 is TGCGCCAGCAGCCCCCCGGGCGAACGAGAGACCCAGTACTTC. It specifies CASSPPGERETQYF.

The rearrangement joins TRBV3-1 to TRBJ2-5, with a weak D call TRBD1 (5 bases). The CDR3 is 16 residues long. V lost 4 bases, J lost 0 bases, and 15 bases lay in between. Germline V gene sequence: CDR1 LGHDT, CDR2 YNNKEL (reference sequence). As DNA, the CDR3 is TGTGCCAGCAGCCCCGTTGGGGCCGGGTACCAAGAGACCCAGTACTTC. As protein: CASSPVGAGYQETQYF.

This clonotype was recorded at least ten times. The chain has TRBV29-1 and TRBJ2-3; D assignment may be TRBD1 or TRBD2 (5 bases each). Per germline, CDR1 SQVTM and CDR2 ANQGSEA. V was shortened by 6 bases and J by 1 base, with 11 bases between the two germline ends. There are 13 residues in the CDR3. CDR3 nucleotide sequence: TGCAGCGTGAGTAGGGGAGGCACAGATACGCAGTATTTT. Translated: CSVSRGGTDTQYF.

The chain employs TRBV14 and TRBJ1-1; D possibly corresponds to TRBD1 (5 bases). The V end lost 3 bases, the J end lost 3 bases, and 14 bases lay between the germline ends. CDR1 is SGHDN and CDR2 is FVKESK in the germline V gene. The CDR3 runs 15 residues. The CDR3 DNA is TGTGCCAGCAGCCACTCGGGACCAGGCTACACTGAAGCTTTCTTT. As protein: CASSHSGPGYTEAFF.

This clonotype was found a few times. This chain connects TRBV19 to TRBJ2-2, with D tentatively TRBD1 or TRBD2 (5 bases each). The CDR3 runs 17 residues. Germline CDR1 LNHDA, CDR2 SQIVND (reference sequence). The ends were cut back, 1 base at V and 2 bases at J, with 14 bases in the middle. CDR3 DNA sequence: TGTGCCAGTAGTATAGGTGGAGGTCAGGGTAACACCGGGGAGCTGTTTTTT. Residues: CASSIGGGQGNTGELFF.

The CDR3 DNA sequence: TGTGCCAGCAGTTTTAAGGGGAGGAACACCGGGGAGCTGTTTTTT. The encoded protein is CASSFKGRNTGELFF. The J gene is TRBJ2-2, the V gene TRBV12-3 or TRBV12-4, with D tentatively TRBD1 or TRBD2 (5 bases each). This CDR3 region has 15 residues. V lost 3 bases to trimming and J lost 1 base, with 9 bases between them.

The chain carries TRBV6-1 and TRBJ1-6; D unclear. The CDR3 covers 15 residues. V was trimmed by 6 bases and J by 1 base, leaving 10 bases between them. The germline CDR1 and CDR2 sequences are MNHNS and SASEGT. CDR3 loop: CASRTDRSYNSPLHF. The CDR3 nucleotides are TGTGCCAGCAGGACGGACCGTTCCTATAATTCACCCCTCCACTTT.

In this sample, this clonotype turned up a few times. This chain uses TRBV5-1 with TRBJ2-1; 7 bases match TRBD1. V lost 0 bases, J lost 0 bases, and 9 bases stayed unmatched. This CDR3 region has 18 residues. Germline-derived CDR1 and CDR2 are SGHRS and YFSETQ. CDR3 loop: CASSLEGGGSSSYNEQFF. The DNA for the CDR3 is TGCGCCAGCAGCTTGGAAGGGGGCGGGTCAAGCTCCTACAATGAGCAGTTCTTC.

This clonotype showed up many times. This sequence joins TRBV7-2 and TRBJ1-1, with unresolved D. This CDR3 has 13 amino acids. V lost 2 bases and J 1 base, leaving 5 bases between the germline ends. Germline CDR1 SGHTA, CDR2 FQGNSA. This CDR3 is CASSLTANTEAFF. CDR3 DNA: TGTGCCAGCAGCTTAACAGCGAACACTGAAGCTTTCTTT.

This clonotype was counted ten times or more. The CDR3 region has the DNA TGTGCCAGCAGTTTAGGTGGGGTGAGGAACACTGAAGCTTTCTTT. Amino acid sequence: CASSLGGVRNTEAFF. The chain couples TRBV12-3 or TRBV12-4 to TRBJ1-1; D is undetermined. The CDR3 covers 15 residues. Deletions cut 1 base from V and 1 base from J, with 10 bases between.

Many counts were recorded for this clonotype. J is TRBJ2-1 and V is TRBV5-1, with 8 bases that match TRBD2. V was pared by 2 bases and J by 4 bases, with 5 bases of the junction left unmatched. The CDR3 spans 15 residues. The germline V gene encodes CDR1 SGHRS and CDR2 YFSETQ. For the CDR3, the DNA is TGCGCCAGCAGCTTAGCGGGAGCGGAGTACAATGAGCAGTTCTTC. Its translation: CASSLAGAEYNEQFF.

A few counts support this clonotype. The V and J genes are TRBV9 and TRBJ1-2; D call uncertain. V gave up 0 bases and J gave up 3 bases, with 12 bases separating them. The length of the CDR3 is 15 residues. Germline V gene sequence: CDR1 SGDLS, CDR2 YYNGEE. The CDR3 spells CASSVEVQQDYGYTF. The CDR3 DNA reads TGTGCCAGCAGCGTAGAGGTCCAGCAGGACTATGGCTACACCTTC.

This clonotype was detected only a few times. This chain links TRBV18 with TRBJ1-1; D is ambiguous. The CDR3 spans 14 residues. Germline V gene sequence: CDR1 KGHSH, CDR2 LQKENI. V lost 3 bases to trimming and J lost 3 bases, with 11 bases between them. In DNA, the CDR3 is TGTGCCAGCTCACCGCGGGGTCAGGACACTGAAGCTTTCTTT. The encoded protein is CASSPRGQDTEAFF.

J is TRBJ2-2 and V is TRBV18; D is uncertain. With 3 bases removed from V and 1 base from J, the gap between germline ends came to 6 bases. This CDR3 comprises 14 residues. In germline, CDR1 is KGHSH, CDR2 LQKENI. The CDR3 sequence is CASSPAGNTGELFF. CDR3 in DNA: TGTGCCAGCTCACCGGCAGGGAACACCGGGGAGCTGTTTTTT.

This clonotype has at least ten counts. The V call is TRBV10-3, the J call TRBJ2-3; a possible D gene is TRBD1 (6 bases). The CDR3 runs 14 residues. The V gene lost 2 bases and the J gene lost 4 bases, with 10 bases spanning the gap. Per the germline V gene, CDR1 is ENHRY and CDR2 is SYGVKD. The CDR3 DNA reads as TGTGCCATCAGTGAGAGTCAGGGGCCAGATACGCAGTATTTT. Its translation is CAISESQGPDTQYF.

This clonotype was counted ten times or more. The chain couples TRBV11-3 to TRBJ2-3, with D unresolved. CDR1 is SGHNT, CDR2 YENEEA, per germline. CDR3 length equals 14 residues. With 11 bases removed from V and 5 bases from J, the gap between germline ends came to 20 bases. CDR3 DNA: TGTGCCGCTTTCGGGCTCTTTAACGAAGATACGCAGTATTTT. Residues: CAAFGLFNEDTQYF.

This clonotype showed up just a few times. The chain carries TRBV5-1 and TRBJ2-7; D perhaps matches TRBD2 (7 bases). CDR1 and CDR2 (germline): SGHRS, YFSETQ. The CDR3 contains 15 residues. Trimming shortened V by 4 bases and J by 2 bases, and 16 bases separated the two germline ends. The CDR3 is CASSPGGGATYEQYF. Here the CDR3 DNA reads TGCGCCAGCAGCCCTGGAGGGGGGGCGACCTACGAGCAGTACTTC.

The CDR3 region is CASSRYDSGANVLTF. CDR3 nucleotide sequence: TGTGCCAGCAGTCGTTACGACTCTGGGGCCAACGTCCTGACTTTC. This sequence joins TRBV6-5 and TRBJ2-6; D ambiguous. The CDR3 covers 15 residues. Germline V gene lookup returns CDR1 MNHEY and CDR2 SVGAGI. V shed 5 bases and J shed 0 bases, with 8 bases lying between them.

CDR3 loop: CASSLGTAAFF. CDR3 nucleotide sequence: TGTGCCAGCAGCCTAGGGACAGCAGCTTTCTTT. The rearrangement links TRBV5-6 to TRBJ1-1; TRBD1 agrees at 7 bases. The trim removed 4 bases at V and 10 bases at J, leaving 4 bases unmatched. CDR3 size: 11 residues. Germline V CDR1 and CDR2: SGHDT, YYEEEE.

This clonotype was recorded at least ten times. The chain carries TRBV11-2 and TRBJ2-3; D might be TRBD1 (5 bases). Germline V CDR1 and CDR2: SGHAT, FQNNGV. The CDR3 is 14 amino acids. V was shortened by 5 bases and J by 7 bases, with 16 bases between the two germline ends. The CDR3 loop is CASSPLRQFHTQYF. CDR3 bases: TGTGCCAGCAGCCCACTCCGACAGTTCCATACGCAGTATTTT.

This clonotype turned up a few times. This chain connects TRBV15 to TRBJ1-3, with D possibly matching TRBD1 (6 bases). The CDR3 is 14 residues long. Per the germline V gene, CDR1 is LNHNV and CDR2 is YYDKDF (reference sequence). Trimming removed 8 bases at V and 3 bases at J, with 14 bases between. For the CDR3, the DNA is TGTGCCACCGGATCTACAGGGTTTGGAAACACCATATATTTT. This sequence encodes CATGSTGFGNTIYF.

The chain carries TRBV5-1 and TRBJ2-7; tentative D call: TRBD1 (6 bases). Trimming took 6 bases from V and 0 from J, leaving 16 bases between them. The germline gives CDR1 SGHRS, CDR2 YFSETQ. CDR3 size: 15 residues. The CDR3 is CASTLLTGDSYEQYF. CDR3 sequence (DNA): TGCGCCAGCACCTTACTGACAGGCGACTCCTACGAGCAGTACTTC. Filled out from reference TRBV5-1 and TRBJ2-7, the complete variable domain reads KAGVTQTPRYLIKTRGQQVTLSCSPISGHRSVSWYQQTPGQGLQFLFEYFSETQRNKGNFPGRFSGRQFSNSRSEMNVSTLELGDSALYLCASTLLTGDSYEQYFGPGTRLTVT.

This clonotype has just a few counts. V is TRBV1 and J is TRBJ1-2. TRBV1 constitutes a pseudogene. The CDR3 covers 13 residues. The DNA for the CDR3 is TGCACCAGCAGCCAAGATGGCAGCTATGGCTACACCTTC. Its translation: CTSSQDGSYGYTF.

V gene TRBV15 combines with J gene TRBJ1-6; TRBD1 agrees at 11 bases. Germline lookup yields CDR1 LNHNV and CDR2 YYDKDF (reference sequence). The CDR3 spans 16 residues. Unmatched junction bases numbered 2, after V lost 0 bases and J lost 7 bases. CDR3: CATSREGTGGNSPLHF. The CDR3 nucleotides read TGTGCCACCAGCAGAGAAGGGACAGGGGGGAATTCACCCCTCCACTTT.

This clonotype came up many times. For the CDR3, the DNA is TGTGCCAGCAGCACCGGGACAGGCCACTACGAGCAGTACTTC. This sequence encodes CASSTGTGHYEQYF. This chain links TRBV5-6 with TRBJ2-7; 8 bases fit TRBD1. Trimming at V came to 4 bases and at J to 3 bases, leaving 6 bases not matched to a gene. The CDR3 spans 14 residues. Germline V gene sequence: CDR1 SGHDT, CDR2 YYEEEE.

This clonotype has a count of ten or more. The V gene is TRBV7-2, the J gene TRBJ2-3; D not resolved. CDR1 and CDR2 (germline): SGHTA, FQGNSA. Trimming took 6 bases from V and 4 from J, leaving 17 bases between them. The CDR3 runs 15 residues. For the CDR3, the DNA is TGTGCCAGCAGTGGCCGGCCCTTGTCGTCAGATACGCAGTATTTT. Encoded protein: CASSGRPLSSDTQYF.

The chain has TRBV9 and TRBJ1-1, with 7 bases lining up with TRBD1. The CDR3 contains 15 residues. Unmatched junction bases numbered 11, after V lost 5 bases and J lost 4 bases. Germline V gene lookup returns CDR1 SGDLS and CDR2 YYNGEE. CDR3 sequence: CASSPPGQVITEAFF. CDR3 nucleotide sequence: TGTGCCAGCAGTCCCCCCGGACAGGTCATCACTGAAGCTTTCTTT.